The source of this TCR beta chain is a study of PD-L1 blockade in urothelial cancer. Study information: Males with bladder-origin urothelial cancer made up about 85% of the 29 patients. Study-level results: Pretreatment TCR clonality in blood under the median foretold superior survival. In blood at 3 weeks, tumor-associated clones expanded more among patients with durable benefit.

Produced via immunoSEQ multiplex PCR; TCRdb's table is partial and in-frame only. The table includes 28,000 or so clones, 70% to 90% detected once. As regards this clone: Its cognate antigen is unknown.

The receptor's source is a man aged 60-69 years with urothelial cancer. Sequencing used PBMCs, obtained around atezolizumab (anti-PD-L1) treatment.

The CDR3 DNA reads TGCAGTGCTCGACAGGGCGGCGAGCAGTACTTC. Its protein product is CSARQGGEQYF. The chain combines TRBV20-1 with TRBJ2-7; 7 bases map to TRBD1. CDR3 length: 11 residues. J gave up 6 bases and V 5 bases, and 4 bases lay outside the gene matches. Germline CDR1 is DFQATT and CDR2 is SNEGSKA (reference sequence).